The 28 T cell receptor beta chains below were found in one sample sequenced in a study of type 1 and type 2 diabetes patients. The PCR template was genomic DNA. A primer set of 30 forward and 13 reverse primers amplified the CDR3. Using its own MiXCR run on the multiplex PCR reads, TCRdb lists one record per CDR3 protein. The table has about 250,000 distinct CDR3 sequences, 47% seen once; the top ten hold roughly 13%. The specimen sequenced was peripheral blood mononuclear cells (PBMCs). Receptor source: a man aged 18 to 35 with type 2 diabetes.

Many counts were recorded for this clonotype. The gene calls are TRBV19 and TRBJ1-1; D is ambiguous. The V end lost 5 bases, the J end lost 6 bases, and 10 bases lay between the germline ends. The CDR3 length is 12 residues. The germline V gene has CDR1 LNHDA and CDR2 SQIVND (reference sequence). This chain's CDR3 is CASSGPLPEAFF. DNA of the CDR3: TGTGCCAGTAGTGGGCCCTTGCCTGAAGCTTTCTTT.

This chain joins TRBV12-5 and TRBJ2-3; D gene unclear. V gave up 4 bases and J gave up 0 bases, with 5 bases separating them. Germline V CDR1 and CDR2: LGHNT, FRNRAP. The length of the CDR3 is 13 residues. The CDR3: CASGSTSTDTQYF. The CDR3 nucleotides read TGTGCTAGTGGTTCCACTAGCACAGATACGCAGTATTTT.

V is TRBV20-1 and J is TRBJ1-4; no clear D gene. V shed 3 bases and J shed 6 bases, with 17 bases lying between them. Germline V gene sequence: CDR1 DFQATT, CDR2 SNEGSKA (reference sequence). The CDR3 is 15 amino acids. CDR3 nucleotides: TGCAGTGCTAGGGCTGGCCGTTCTTGGGATGAAAAACTGTTTTTT. This translates into CSARAGRSWDEKLFF.

Points on this clonotype: A single base separates this from a much larger clone, so it may be a read error. The chain uses TRBV10-1 and TRBJ2-1; D is ambiguous. This CDR3 has 15 amino acids. Deletions cut 4 bases from V and 10 bases from J, with 20 bases between. Looked up from germline, CDR1 is WNHNN and CDR2 is SYGVQD (reference sequence). This CDR3 is CASSVLSGGVREQFF. The CDR3 DNA reads TGCGCCAGCAGTGTGTTATCGGGTGGTGTGAGGGAGCAGTTCTTC.

The chain has TRBV27 and TRBJ2-5; D is perhaps TRBD1 (5 bases). The V gene's germline CDR1 is MNHEY and CDR2 SMNVEV (reference sequence). Trimming pared 1 base from V and 1 base from J, leaving 22 bases between. The CDR3 length is 19 residues. The CDR3: CASSLYPVGFSGLQETQYF. In DNA, the CDR3 is TGTGCCAGCAGTTTATACCCCGTAGGGTTTTCAGGGCTCCAAGAGACCCAGTACTTC.

The V call is TRBV9, the J call TRBJ1-1, with TRBD1 identical over 7 bases. The CDR3 runs 18 residues. CDR1 is SGDLS, CDR2 YYNGEE, per germline. The V gene end was trimmed by 4 bases and the J gene end by 0 bases; junction bases not matched to a gene: 15. CDR3 sequence (DNA): TGTGCCAGCAGCCCAACCCCTGGACAGGCTTGGATGAACACTGAAGCTTTCTTT. It specifies CASSPTPGQAWMNTEAFF.

This clonotype was observed once. V gene TRBV28 combines with J gene TRBJ2-7; the D is unclear. This CDR3 spans 13 amino acids. Germline lookup yields CDR1 MDHEN and CDR2 SYDVKM. V shed 2 bases and J shed 0 bases, with 5 bases lying between them. CDR3 coding DNA: TGTGCCAGCAGTTTACAAAACTCCTACGAGCAGTACTTC. Its translation: CASSLQNSYEQYF.

This clonotype was observed a handful of times. The chain is built from TRBV2 and TRBJ2-7; 8 positions match TRBD2. Germline V CDR1 and CDR2: SNHLY, FYNNEI. After removal of 7 bases from V and 6 bases from J, the junction contained 11 bases not matched to a gene. This CDR3 comprises 14 residues. The CDR3 sequence is CASTGFSGESEQYF. CDR3 nucleotides: TGTGCCAGCACGGGGTTTAGCGGGGAAAGCGAGCAGTACTTC.

The rearrangement links TRBV27 to TRBJ1-5; D uncertain. CDR1 and CDR2 (germline): MNHEY, SMNVEV (reference sequence). V was shortened by 3 bases and J by 7 bases, with 13 bases between the two germline ends. This CDR3 region has 14 residues. The CDR3 DNA follows: TGTGCCAGCAGTTTCCCGTTCCTCAGGCAGCCCCAGCATTTT. Residues: CASSFPFLRQPQHF.

This clonotype was observed a few times. J is TRBJ1-6 and V is TRBV7-3; TRBD1 is a possible D gene (5 bases). This CDR3 is built from 14 residues. Per the germline V gene, CDR1 is SGHTA and CDR2 is FQGTGA. The ends were cut back, 2 bases at V and 8 bases at J, with 10 bases in the middle. The CDR3: CASSLGGLDSPLHF. The CDR3 DNA follows: TGTGCCAGCAGCTTAGGGGGTTTGGATTCACCCCTCCACTTT.

The rearrangement links TRBV6-5 to TRBJ2-7; no clear D gene. The germline V and J ends were trimmed by 8 bases and 0 bases, with 11 bases remaining between them. Germline V gene sequence: CDR1 MNHEY, CDR2 SVGAGI. The CDR3 covers 13 residues. The CDR3 DNA reads as TGTGCCAGCGGCAGGTCTTACTCCTACGAGCAGTACTTC. It is translated as CASGRSYSYEQYF.

For this clonotype: A much larger clonotype is one base distant, so this may be a read error. The genes are TRBV15 and TRBJ1-1; unclear D gene. The CDR3 runs 14 residues. Trimming pared 1 base from V and 0 bases from J, leaving 6 bases between. The germline gives CDR1 LNHNV, CDR2 YYDKDF (reference sequence). CDR3 protein: CATSRGGMNTEAFF. DNA for the CDR3: TGTGCCACCAGCAGAGGTGGCATGAACACTGAAGCTTTCTTT.

This chain uses TRBV13 with TRBJ2-1, with a weak D call TRBD1 (5 bases). The V end lost 5 bases, the J end lost 10 bases, and 18 bases lay between the germline ends. This CDR3 region has 14 residues. From germline, CDR1 is PRHDT and CDR2 FYEKMQ (reference sequence). Written as DNA, the CDR3 is TGTGCCAGCAGCGTATTACCTTCATCAGGGGAGCAGTTCTTC. Protein product: CASSVLPSSGEQFF.

This clonotype has only a few counts. The genes are TRBV7-9 and TRBJ1-1; D is perhaps TRBD1 (5 bases). Germline-derived CDR1 and CDR2 are SEHNR and FQNEAQ (reference sequence). The CDR3 runs 11 residues. Trimming took 5 bases from V and 6 from J, leaving 7 bases between them. Here the CDR3 reads CASSLRAEAFF. The CDR3 region has the DNA TGTGCCAGCAGCCTCAGGGCTGAAGCTTTCTTT.

The chain is built from TRBV27 and TRBJ2-7; maybe TRBD2 (6 bases). Germline V gene lookup returns CDR1 MNHEY and CDR2 SMNVEV (reference sequence). This CDR3 spans 13 amino acids. Trimming stripped 3 bases from V and 6 bases from J, with 12 bases between. The CDR3 DNA is TGTGCCAGCAGTTTTCTCCAGGGAGGCGAGCAGTACTTC. Its translation is CASSFLQGGEQYF.

This clonotype showed up many times. The rearrangement joins TRBV19 to TRBJ2-6; TRBD1 is a possible D gene (5 bases). The V end was cut by 10 bases, the J end by 11 bases, with 18 bases between. Per the germline V gene, CDR1 is LNHDA and CDR2 is SQIVND (reference sequence). This CDR3 has 13 residues. In DNA form, the CDR3 reads TGTGCCACCTGCCAGGGCGGTGGGGACGTCCTGACTTTC. It translates to CATCQGGGDVLTF.

The chain links TRBV4-3 to TRBJ2-7; D gene unclear. CDR1 is LGHNA and CDR2 is YSLEER in the germline V gene. This CDR3 has 17 residues. The V end was cut by 0 bases, the J end by 0 bases, with 15 bases between. The DNA for the CDR3 is TGCGCCAGCAGCCAAGATCATGCAGGCCACAGCTCCTACGAGCAGTACTTC. As protein: CASSQDHAGHSSYEQYF.

This clonotype has only a few counts. The rearrangement links TRBV7-6 to TRBJ2-2; D is ambiguous. CDR3 length: 15 residues. The V end lost 6 bases, the J end lost 4 bases, and 15 bases lay between the germline ends. Germline-derived CDR1 and CDR2 are SGHVS and FNYEAQ. As DNA, the CDR3 is TGTGCCAGCAGTACCCTCATGTTCGGCACCGGGGAGCTGTTTTTT. This gives the protein CASSTLMFGTGELFF.

This chain links TRBV28 with TRBJ2-2; D not resolved. The CDR3 totals 11 residues. The germline V and J ends were trimmed by 7 bases and 8 bases, with 8 bases remaining between them. Germline V CDR1 and CDR2: MDHEN, SYDVKM. The CDR3 region is CASNKKGELFF. CDR3 bases: TGTGCCAGCAATAAAAAGGGGGAGCTGTTTTTT. Using reference TRBV28 and TRBJ2-2 for the parts outside the CDR3, the full variable domain is DVKVTQSSRYLVKRTGEKVFLECVQDMDHENMFWYRQDPGLGLRLIYFSYDVKMKEKGDIPEGYSVSREKKERFSLILESASTNQTSMYLCASNKKGELFFGEGSRLTVL.

This clonotype occurred once. The chain couples TRBV28 to TRBJ2-7; D unclear. V was pared by 2 bases and J by 4 bases, with 9 bases between. The germline gives CDR1 MDHEN, CDR2 SYDVKM. The CDR3 covers 13 residues. CDR3 sequence (DNA): TGTGCCAGCAGTTTAGGGTCTGAGTACGAGCAGTACTTC. This gives the protein CASSLGSEYEQYF.

V gene TRBV2 combines with J gene TRBJ1-5; tentatively, D is TRBD1 (6 bases). The CDR3 has 16 amino acids. V lost 8 bases and J 2 bases, leaving 19 bases between the germline ends. Per germline, CDR1 SNHLY and CDR2 FYNNEI. CDR3 sequence: CASAAKGGGRNQPQHF. CDR3 nucleotides: TGTGCCAGCGCTGCCAAAGGGGGGGGCCGCAATCAGCCCCAGCATTTT.

A note on this clonotype: The germline gene is not matched at one end of the junction; a read error may be the cause. The chain uses TRBV29-1 and TRBJ1-4; 7 bases agree with TRBD1. The CDR3 is 14 residues long. In germline, CDR1 is SQVTM, CDR2 ANQGSEA. The CDR3 loop is CSAEGGAGNEKLFF. CDR3 coding DNA: TGCAGCGCTGAAGGGGGCGCGGGTAATGAAAAACTGTTTTTT.

The chain's CDR3 is CASSTGTANEKLFF. CDR3 DNA: TGTGCCAGCAGTACCGGGACAGCTAATGAAAAACTGTTTTTT. This chain joins TRBV2 and TRBJ1-4; 7 bases are a match to TRBD1. After removal of 5 bases from V and 3 bases from J, the junction contained 3 bases not matched to a gene. The CDR3 runs to 14 residues. The germline V gene encodes CDR1 SNHLY and CDR2 FYNNEI.

At least ten counts were recorded for this clonotype. The V and J genes are TRBV15 and TRBJ1-6; D gene uncertain. This CDR3 comprises 15 residues. The V end was cut by 3 bases, the J end by 5 bases, with 11 bases between. Germline lookup yields CDR1 LNHNV and CDR2 YYDKDF (reference sequence). CDR3 protein: CATSSEGLNNSPLHF. The CDR3, as DNA: TGTGCCACCAGCAGTGAAGGACTGAATAATTCACCCCTCCACTTT.

This clonotype was counted a few times. The gene calls are TRBV15 and TRBJ2-7; D gene ambiguous. Deletions cut 0 bases from V and 1 base from J, with 4 bases between. The CDR3 totals 13 residues. Germline V lookup: CDR1 LNHNV, CDR2 YYDKDF (reference sequence). This CDR3 reads CATSREESYEQYF. In DNA form, the CDR3 reads TGTGCCACCAGCAGAGAAGAGTCCTACGAGCAGTACTTC.

This clonotype was counted ten times or more. The rearrangement uses TRBV2 and TRBJ2-7, with 9 bases aligning to TRBD1. Germline lookup yields CDR1 SNHLY and CDR2 FYNNEI. The ends lost 7 bases at V and 5 bases at J; junction bases unmatched: 15. The CDR3 is 16 residues long. CDR3 in amino acids: CASTTLFGDREHEQYF. CDR3 sequence (DNA): TGTGCCAGCACTACTTTGTTCGGGGACAGGGAACACGAGCAGTACTTC. Full variable domain (outside the CDR3, taken from reference TRBV2 and TRBJ2-7): EPEVTQTPSHQVTQMGQEVILRCVPISNHLYFYWYRQILGQKVEFLVSFYNNEISEKSEIFDDQFSVERPDGSNFTLKIRSTKLEDSAMYFCASTTLFGDREHEQYFGPGTRLTVT.

The chain is built from TRBV30 and TRBJ2-6, with D possibly being TRBD2 (5 bases). CDR3 length: 17 amino acids. The V gene lost 4 bases and the J gene lost 1 base, with 17 bases spanning the gap. Germline V lookup: CDR1 GTSNPN, CDR2 SVGIG (reference sequence). This chain's CDR3 is CAWTSRLRPSGANVLTF. CDR3 DNA: TGTGCCTGGACCTCCCGACTAAGGCCATCTGGGGCCAACGTCCTGACTTTC.

This clonotype was seen only a few times. This rearrangement joins TRBV20-1 to TRBJ2-2; D not certain. CDR3 length: 13 residues. V was clipped by 3 bases and J by 5 bases, with 10 bases between them. Germline V gives CDR1 DFQATT, CDR2 SNEGSKA (reference sequence). The CDR3 loop is CSASLLRTGELFF. The CDR3 DNA follows: TGCAGTGCTAGTCTACTGAGGACCGGGGAGCTGTTTTTT.